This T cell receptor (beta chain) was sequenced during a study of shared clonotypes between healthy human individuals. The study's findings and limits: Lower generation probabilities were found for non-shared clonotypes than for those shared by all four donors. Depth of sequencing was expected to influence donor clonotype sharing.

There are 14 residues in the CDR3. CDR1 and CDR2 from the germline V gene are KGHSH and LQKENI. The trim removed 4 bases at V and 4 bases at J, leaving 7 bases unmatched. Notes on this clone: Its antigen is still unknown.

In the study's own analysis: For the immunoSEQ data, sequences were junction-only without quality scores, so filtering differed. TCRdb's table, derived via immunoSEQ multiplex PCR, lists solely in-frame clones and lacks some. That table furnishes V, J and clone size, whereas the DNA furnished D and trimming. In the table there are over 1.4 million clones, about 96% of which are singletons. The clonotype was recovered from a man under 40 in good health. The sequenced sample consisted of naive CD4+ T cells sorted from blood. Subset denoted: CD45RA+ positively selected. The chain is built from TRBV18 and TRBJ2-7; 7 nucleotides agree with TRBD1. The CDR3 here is CASSLQGTRYEQYF. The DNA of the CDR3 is TGTGCCAGCTCACTACAGGGGACACGTTACGAGCAGTACTTC.